The 9 T cell receptor beta chains below come from one sample, sequenced in a study of shared clonotypes between healthy human individuals. TCRdb keeps only in-frame clones here, not all; method: immunoSEQ multiplex PCR. Of about 2.3 million clones listed, 90% to 95% were seen once; the top ten hold roughly 0.36%. Sequenced material: naive CD4+ T cells from PBMCs. Sample subset: CD45RA+ positively selected. The receptors come from a man aged 18 to 30 in good health. Some clones in this sample may be carry-over from other donors' samples.

The chain uses TRBV5-1 and TRBJ2-7; 9 nucleotides align to TRBD2. CDR1 and CDR2 (germline): SGHRS, YFSETQ. Trimming at V came to 3 bases and at J to 0 bases, leaving 7 bases not matched to a gene. There are 16 residues in the CDR3. DNA for the CDR3: TGCGCCAGCAGCTACCTAGCGGGATTGAGCTCCTACGAGCAGTACTTC. Its protein is CASSYLAGLSSYEQYF.

The chain employs TRBV29-1 and TRBJ1-1; D gene unclear. There are 13 residues in the CDR3. Deletions cut 8 bases from V and 1 base from J, with 14 bases between. The V gene's germline CDR1 is SQVTM and CDR2 ANQGSEA. CDR3 DNA: TGCAGCTCGGAACTATGGGGGAACACTGAAGCTTTCTTT. The encoded protein is CSSELWGNTEAFF.

This chain joins TRBV28 and TRBJ2-1, with 8 bases aligning to TRBD2. Trimming at V came to 4 bases and at J to 8 bases, leaving 10 bases not matched to a gene. The germline CDR1 and CDR2 sequences are MDHEN and SYDVKM. CDR3 length: 15 residues. CDR3 protein: CASSSLAVRFYEQFF. CDR3 coding DNA: TGTGCCAGCAGTTCACTAGCGGTCAGGTTCTATGAGCAGTTCTTC.

In regard to this clone: Other DNA sequences of this sample code for an identical CDR3. The V and J genes are TRBV30 and TRBJ2-3; D is unresolved. Germline V lookup: CDR1 GTSNPN, CDR2 SVGIG (reference sequence). The V and J ends lost 1 base and 5 bases respectively, with 4 bases between them. The CDR3 loop spans 11 amino acids. Here the CDR3 reads CAWSGRDTQYF. CDR3 DNA sequence: TGTGCCTGGAGTGGGCGAGATACGCAGTATTTT.

The chain carries TRBV28 and TRBJ2-7, with a possible D match to TRBD1 (6 bases). The germline gives CDR1 MDHEN, CDR2 SYDVKM. CDR3 length equals 13 residues. The CDR3 bases are TGTGGTACGAAAGGGGACAACGAATACGAGCAGTACTTC. It is translated as CGTKGDNEYEQYF.

The rearrangement uses TRBV2 and TRBJ2-7, with D possibly TRBD1 on 6 matching bases. The V and J ends lost 9 bases and 6 bases respectively, with 18 bases between them. The CDR3 has 13 amino acids. The germline gives CDR1 SNHLY, CDR2 FYNNEI. The CDR3 nucleotides are TGTGCCAGTTGCATAGTGGACAGCGGCGAGCAGTACTTC. As protein: CASCIVDSGEQYF.

This clone was detected only once. V usage is TRBV27 and J usage is TRBJ1-5; D call uncertain. V lost 8 bases and J lost 5, with 19 bases in between. CDR1 MNHEY and CDR2 SMNVEV come from the germline V gene (reference sequence). This CDR3 has 15 residues. For the CDR3, the DNA is TGTGCCAGCCGACCCGCCGCGAGAAGGGATCAGCCCCAGCATTTT. This gives the protein CASRPAARRDQPQHF.

This rearrangement joins TRBV5-1 to TRBJ2-3, with D possibly matching TRBD1 (5 bases). V lost 0 bases and J 0 bases, leaving 11 bases between the germline ends. Germline CDR1 is SGHRS and CDR2 is YFSETQ. This CDR3 has 16 residues. The CDR3 is CASSLGAGHSTDTQYF. CDR3 nucleotide sequence: TGCGCCAGCAGCTTGGGAGCCGGACACAGCACAGATACGCAGTATTTT. Combining the CDR3 with reference TRBV5-1 and TRBJ2-3 gives the whole variable domain KAGVTQTPRYLIKTRGQQVTLSCSPISGHRSVSWYQQTPGQGLQFLFEYFSETQRNKGNFPGRFSGRQFSNSRSEMNVSTLELGDSALYLCASSLGAGHSTDTQYFGPGTRLTVL.

The sample holds one count of this clone. The gene calls are TRBV4-2 and TRBJ2-3, with 8 bases identical to TRBD2. The CDR3 is 15 residues long. J gave up 0 bases and V 4 bases, and 3 bases lay outside the gene matches. Germline-derived CDR1 and CDR2 are LGHNA and YNFKEQ. The CDR3 region is CASSRAGVSTDTQYF. The CDR3 nucleotides are TGTGCCAGCAGCCGAGCGGGAGTAAGCACAGATACGCAGTATTTT.